This TCR beta chain came from a study of OX40 agonist ivuxolimab in advanced cancers. Turning to the study itself: Patients were given ivuxolimab, an antibody that agonizes OX40 (CD134).

A remark on this clone: What it binds is unknown.

Repertoires were generated with immunoSEQ multiplex PCR, while TCRdb's copy carries only in-frame clones and drops some. The sample lists some 80,000 clones, 88% occurring once. Any history of autoimmune disease or systemic immunosuppression disqualified patients. The germline V gene has CDR1 SGHTS and CDR2 YDEGEE. After removal of 7 bases from V and 0 bases from J, the junction contained 19 bases not matched to a gene. This CDR3 contains 18 residues. Study results and caveats: CD4+ and CD8+ T cells in blood underwent clonal expansion by week 6 at 0.1 to 3.0 mg/kg.

The source is an adult with an advanced solid tumor such as melanoma, head and neck, liver or kidney cancer. The V and J genes are TRBV5-8 and TRBJ2-7; 7 bases fit TRBD1. The sample was CD4+ or CD8+ T cells sorted from blood, taken in a trial of the OX40 agonist ivuxolimab. This CDR3 is CASPTLPPGGQDSYEQYF. CDR3 coding DNA: TGTGCCAGCCCCACTCTCCCCCCCGGAGGACAGGACTCCTACGAGCAGTACTTC.